This TCR beta chain was found in a study of shared clonotypes between healthy human individuals. Germline-derived CDR1 and CDR2 are MNHNY and SVGAGI (reference sequence). Trimming took 5 bases from V and 2 from J; bases not matched to a gene: 4. The CDR3 contains 16 residues. Across several immunoSEQ plates, the genomic DNA of each subset was split evenly. The authors' processing: Filtering differed since immunoSEQ provided only junctions, with no quality scores. The assay was immunoSEQ multiplex PCR, and TCRdb's table has in-frame clones only and misses some. V, J and clone size derive from that table, while D and trimming were established from the DNA sequence. The repertoire holds hundreds of thousands of clones, about four fifths seen once, with approximately 13% in the top ten. Around 91 million PBMCs were counted before genomic DNA extraction.

The sequence was collected from a woman in her 40s in good health. Some clones in this sample may be carry-over from other donors' samples. This chain connects TRBV6-6 to TRBJ2-6, with 9 nucleotides matching TRBD1. Sequencing was done on a sample of PBMCs. The CDR3 region has the DNA TGTGCCAGCAGTCAAAGACAGGGGGCTGGGGCCAACGTCCTGACTTTC. Amino acid sequence: CASSQRQGAGANVLTF.